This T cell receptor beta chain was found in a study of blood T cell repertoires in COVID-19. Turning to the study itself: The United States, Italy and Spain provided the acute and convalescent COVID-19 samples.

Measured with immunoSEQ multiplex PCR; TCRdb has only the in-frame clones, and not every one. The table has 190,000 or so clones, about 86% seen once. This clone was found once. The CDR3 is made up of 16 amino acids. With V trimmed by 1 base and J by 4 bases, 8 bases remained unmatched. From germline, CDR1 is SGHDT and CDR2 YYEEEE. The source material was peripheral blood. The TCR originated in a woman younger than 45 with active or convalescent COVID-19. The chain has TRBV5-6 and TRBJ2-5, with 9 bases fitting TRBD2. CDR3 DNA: TGTGCCAGCAGCTTGTACCTAGCGGGGACCCTAGAGACCCAGTACTTC. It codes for CASSLYLAGTLETQYF.